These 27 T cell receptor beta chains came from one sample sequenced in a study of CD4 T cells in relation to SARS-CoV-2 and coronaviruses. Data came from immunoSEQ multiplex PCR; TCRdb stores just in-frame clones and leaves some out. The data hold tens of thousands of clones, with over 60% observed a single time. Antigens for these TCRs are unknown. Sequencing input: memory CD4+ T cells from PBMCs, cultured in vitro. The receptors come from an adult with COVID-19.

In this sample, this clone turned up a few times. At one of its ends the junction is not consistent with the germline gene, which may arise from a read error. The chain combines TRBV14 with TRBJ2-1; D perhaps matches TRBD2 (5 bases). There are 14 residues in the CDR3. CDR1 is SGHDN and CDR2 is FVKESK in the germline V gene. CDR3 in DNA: TGTGCCAGCAGCCAACTCACAGACTACGATGAGCAGTTCTTC. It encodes CASSQLTDYDEQFF.

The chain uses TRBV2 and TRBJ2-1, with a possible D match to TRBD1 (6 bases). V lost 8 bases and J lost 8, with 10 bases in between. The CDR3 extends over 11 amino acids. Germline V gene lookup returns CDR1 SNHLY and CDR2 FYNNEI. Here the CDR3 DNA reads TGTGCCAGCGGACAGTCGGATGAGCAGTTCTTC. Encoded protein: CASGQSDEQFF.

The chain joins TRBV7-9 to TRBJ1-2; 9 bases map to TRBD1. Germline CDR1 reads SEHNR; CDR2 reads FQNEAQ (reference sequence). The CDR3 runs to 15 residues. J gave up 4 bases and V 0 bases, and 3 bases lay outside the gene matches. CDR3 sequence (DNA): TGTGCCAGCAGCTTAGCCGGGACAGGGCTCTATGGCTACACCTTC. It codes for CASSLAGTGLYGYTF.

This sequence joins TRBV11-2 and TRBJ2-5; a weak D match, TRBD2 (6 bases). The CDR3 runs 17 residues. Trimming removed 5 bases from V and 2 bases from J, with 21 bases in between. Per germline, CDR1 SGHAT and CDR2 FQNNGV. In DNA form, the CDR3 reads TGTGCCAGCAGCAGGCCAGGGACTCAGGTGGGGCAAGAGACCCAGTACTTC. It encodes CASSRPGTQVGQETQYF.

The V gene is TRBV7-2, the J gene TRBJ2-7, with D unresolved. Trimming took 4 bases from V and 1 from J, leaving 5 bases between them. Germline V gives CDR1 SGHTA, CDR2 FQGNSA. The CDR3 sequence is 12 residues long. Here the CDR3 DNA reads TGTGCCAGCAGCTATCTGTCCTACGAGCAGTACTTC. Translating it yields CASSYLSYEQYF.

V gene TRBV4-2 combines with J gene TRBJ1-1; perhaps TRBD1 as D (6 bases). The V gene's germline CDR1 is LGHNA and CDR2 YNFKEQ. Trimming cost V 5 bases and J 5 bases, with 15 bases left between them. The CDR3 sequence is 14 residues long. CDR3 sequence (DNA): TGTGCCAGCAGCATTCGAGGGGGGGAGACTGAAGCTTTCTTT. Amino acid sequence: CASSIRGGETEAFF.

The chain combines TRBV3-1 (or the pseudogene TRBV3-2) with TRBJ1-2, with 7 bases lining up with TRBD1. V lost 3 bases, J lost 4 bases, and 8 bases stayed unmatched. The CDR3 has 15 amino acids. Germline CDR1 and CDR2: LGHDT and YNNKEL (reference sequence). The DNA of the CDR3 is TGTGCCAGCAGCCATGATCGACAGGGAAGCTATGGCTACACCTTC. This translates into CASSHDRQGSYGYTF.

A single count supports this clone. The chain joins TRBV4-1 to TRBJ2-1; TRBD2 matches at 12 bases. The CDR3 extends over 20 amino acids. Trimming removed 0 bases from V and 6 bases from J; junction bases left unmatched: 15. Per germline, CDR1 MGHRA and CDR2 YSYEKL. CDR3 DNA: TGCGCCAGCAGCCAAGATTTCCGGCTAGCGGGAGGGTCGGTAATCAATGAGCAGTTCTTC. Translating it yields CASSQDFRLAGGSVINEQFF.

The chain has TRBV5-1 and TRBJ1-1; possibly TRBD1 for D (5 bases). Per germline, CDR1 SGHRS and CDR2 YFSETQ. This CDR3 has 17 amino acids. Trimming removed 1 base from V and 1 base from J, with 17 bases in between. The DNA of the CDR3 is TGCGCCAGCAGCTTGTTGGGGGGAGGTGAGGGGAACACTGAAGCTTTCTTT. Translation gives CASSLLGGGEGNTEAFF.

CDR3 in amino acids: CASSPGLARGARDTQYF. CDR3 nucleotide sequence: TGTGCCAGCAGCCCGGGCCTGGCTCGGGGGGCCCGTGATACGCAGTATTTT. This rearrangement joins TRBV9 to TRBJ2-3; D might be TRBD2 (7 bases). V lost 4 bases, J lost 6 bases, and 24 bases lay in between. From germline, CDR1 is SGDLS and CDR2 YYNGEE. The CDR3 loop spans 17 amino acids.

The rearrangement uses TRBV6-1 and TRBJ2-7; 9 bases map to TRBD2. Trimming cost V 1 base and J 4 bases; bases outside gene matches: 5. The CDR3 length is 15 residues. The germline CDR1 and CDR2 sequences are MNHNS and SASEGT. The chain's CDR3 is CASSEGTSERYEQYF. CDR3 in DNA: TGTGCCAGCAGTGAAGGGACTAGCGAACGTTACGAGCAGTACTTC.

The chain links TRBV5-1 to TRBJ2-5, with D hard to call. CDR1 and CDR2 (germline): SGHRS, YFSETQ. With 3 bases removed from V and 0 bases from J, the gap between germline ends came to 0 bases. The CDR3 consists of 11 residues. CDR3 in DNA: TGCGCCAGCAGCTACCAAGAGACCCAGTACTTC. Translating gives CASSYQETQYF.

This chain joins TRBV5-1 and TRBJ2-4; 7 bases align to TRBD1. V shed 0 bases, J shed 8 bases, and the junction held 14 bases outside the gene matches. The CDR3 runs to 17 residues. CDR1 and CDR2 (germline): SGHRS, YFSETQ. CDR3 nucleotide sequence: TGCGCCAGCAGCTTGGCGGGACGTAGGGGGCAGTGGGACATTCAGTACTTC. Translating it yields CASSLAGRRGQWDIQYF.

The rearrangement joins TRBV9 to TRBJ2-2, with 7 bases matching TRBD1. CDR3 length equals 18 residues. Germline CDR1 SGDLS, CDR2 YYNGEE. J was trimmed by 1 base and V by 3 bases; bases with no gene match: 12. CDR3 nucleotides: TGTGCCAGCAGCGACGCCGCCGGGACAGTTTGGAACACCGGGGAGCTGTTTTTT. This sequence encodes CASSDAAGTVWNTGELFF.

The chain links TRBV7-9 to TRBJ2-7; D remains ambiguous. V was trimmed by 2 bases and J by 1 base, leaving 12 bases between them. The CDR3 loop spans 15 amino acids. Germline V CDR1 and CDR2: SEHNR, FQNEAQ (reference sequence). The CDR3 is CASSLIPTESYEQYF. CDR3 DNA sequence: TGTGCCAGCAGCTTAATACCCACGGAATCCTACGAGCAGTACTTC.

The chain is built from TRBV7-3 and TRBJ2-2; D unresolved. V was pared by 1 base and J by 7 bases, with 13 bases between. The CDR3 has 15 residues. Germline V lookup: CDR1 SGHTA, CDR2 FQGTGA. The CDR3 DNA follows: TGTGCCAGCAGCTTAAGTCCTACGTCGTTCGGGGAGCTGTTTTTT. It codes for CASSLSPTSFGELFF. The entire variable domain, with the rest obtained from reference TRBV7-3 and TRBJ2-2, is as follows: GAGVSQTPSNKVTEKGKYVELRCDPISGHTALYWYRQSLGQGPEFLIYFQGTGAADDSGLPNDRFFAVRPEGSVSTLKIQRTERGDSAVYLCASSLSPTSFGELFFGEGSRLTVL.

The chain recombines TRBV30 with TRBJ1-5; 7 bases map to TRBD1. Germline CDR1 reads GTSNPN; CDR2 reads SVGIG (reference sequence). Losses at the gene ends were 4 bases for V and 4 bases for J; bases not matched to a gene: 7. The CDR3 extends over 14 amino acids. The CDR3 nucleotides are TGTGCCTGGACTCTAGGACAGGAAAATCAGCCCCAGCATTTT. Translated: CAWTLGQENQPQHF.

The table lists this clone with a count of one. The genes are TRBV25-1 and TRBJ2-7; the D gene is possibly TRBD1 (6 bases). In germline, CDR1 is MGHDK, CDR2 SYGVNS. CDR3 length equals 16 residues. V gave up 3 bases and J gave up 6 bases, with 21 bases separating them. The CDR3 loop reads CASSDDRGRGNSEQYF. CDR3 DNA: TGTGCCAGCAGTGACGATAGGGGGAGAGGGAATAGCGAGCAGTACTTC.

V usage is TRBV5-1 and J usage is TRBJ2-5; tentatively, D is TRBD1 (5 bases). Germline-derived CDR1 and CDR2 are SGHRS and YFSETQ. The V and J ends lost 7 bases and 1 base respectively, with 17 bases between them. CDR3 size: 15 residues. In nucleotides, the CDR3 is TGCGCCAGCCATATTCAGGGTCTAAGCCAAGAGACCCAGTACTTC. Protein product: CASHIQGLSQETQYF.

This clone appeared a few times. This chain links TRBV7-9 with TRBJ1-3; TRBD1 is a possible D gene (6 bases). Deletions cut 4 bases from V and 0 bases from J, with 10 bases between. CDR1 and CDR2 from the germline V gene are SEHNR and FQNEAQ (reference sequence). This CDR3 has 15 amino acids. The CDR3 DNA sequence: TGTGCCAGCAGCTCTCTCAGGGGCTCTGGAAACACCATATATTTT. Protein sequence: CASSSLRGSGNTIYF. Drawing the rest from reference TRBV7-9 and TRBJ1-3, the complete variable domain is DTGVSQNPRHKITKRGQNVTFRCDPISEHNRLYWYRQTLGQGPEFLTYFQNEAQLEKSRLLSDRFSAERPKGSFSTLEIQRTEQGDSAMYLCASSSLRGSGNTIYFGEGSWLTVV.

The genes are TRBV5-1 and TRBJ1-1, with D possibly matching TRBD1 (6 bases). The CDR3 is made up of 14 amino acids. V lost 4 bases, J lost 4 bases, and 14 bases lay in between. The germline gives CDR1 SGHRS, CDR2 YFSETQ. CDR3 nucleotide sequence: TGCGCCAGCAGCACAGGGACACTCCGCACTGAAGCTTTCTTT. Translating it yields CASSTGTLRTEAFF. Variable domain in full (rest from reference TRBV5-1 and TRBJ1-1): KAGVTQTPRYLIKTRGQQVTLSCSPISGHRSVSWYQQTPGQGLQFLFEYFSETQRNKGNFPGRFSGRQFSNSRSEMNVSTLELGDSALYLCASSTGTLRTEAFFGQGTRLTVV.

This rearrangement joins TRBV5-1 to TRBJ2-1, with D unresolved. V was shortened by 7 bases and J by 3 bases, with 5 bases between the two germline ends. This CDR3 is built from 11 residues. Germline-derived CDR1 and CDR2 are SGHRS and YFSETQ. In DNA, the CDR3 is TGCGCCAGCCACGACTACAATGAGCAGTTCTTC. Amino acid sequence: CASHDYNEQFF.

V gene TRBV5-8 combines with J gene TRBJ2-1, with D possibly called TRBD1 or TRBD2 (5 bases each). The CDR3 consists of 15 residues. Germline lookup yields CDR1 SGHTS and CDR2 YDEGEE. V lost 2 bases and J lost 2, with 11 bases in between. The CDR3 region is CASSFRGATYNEQFF. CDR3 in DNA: TGTGCCAGCAGCTTTCGGGGCGCAACCTACAATGAGCAGTTCTTC.

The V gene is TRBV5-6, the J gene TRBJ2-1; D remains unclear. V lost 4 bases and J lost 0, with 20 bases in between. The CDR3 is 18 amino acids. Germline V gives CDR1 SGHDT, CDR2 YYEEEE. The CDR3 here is CASSELGSFVSSYNEQFF. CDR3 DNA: TGTGCCAGCAGCGAGCTAGGTAGTTTCGTGAGCTCCTACAATGAGCAGTTCTTC.

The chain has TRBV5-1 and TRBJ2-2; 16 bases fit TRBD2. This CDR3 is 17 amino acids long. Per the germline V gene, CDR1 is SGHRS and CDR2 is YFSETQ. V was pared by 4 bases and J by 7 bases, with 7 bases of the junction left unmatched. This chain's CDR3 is CASSPGLAGGKIGELFF. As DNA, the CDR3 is TGCGCCAGCAGCCCGGGACTAGCGGGAGGGAAGATCGGGGAGCTGTTTTTT. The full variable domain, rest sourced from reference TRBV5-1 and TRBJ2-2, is KAGVTQTPRYLIKTRGQQVTLSCSPISGHRSVSWYQQTPGQGLQFLFEYFSETQRNKGNFPGRFSGRQFSNSRSEMNVSTLELGDSALYLCASSPGLAGGKIGELFFGEGSRLTVL.

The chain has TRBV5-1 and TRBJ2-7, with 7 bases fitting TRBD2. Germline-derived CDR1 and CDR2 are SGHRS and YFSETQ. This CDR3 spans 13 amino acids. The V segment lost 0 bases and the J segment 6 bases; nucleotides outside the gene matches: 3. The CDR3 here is CASSLVSGGEQYF. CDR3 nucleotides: TGCGCCAGCAGCTTGGTTTCGGGGGGCGAGCAGTACTTC.

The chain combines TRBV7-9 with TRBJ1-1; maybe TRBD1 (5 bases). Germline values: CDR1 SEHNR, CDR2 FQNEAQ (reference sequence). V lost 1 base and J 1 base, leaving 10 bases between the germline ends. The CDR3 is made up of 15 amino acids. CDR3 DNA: TGTGCCAGCAGCTTAGAGCGGGGGGAGAACACTGAAGCTTTCTTT. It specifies CASSLERGENTEAFF.